Listed here are 11 T cell receptor beta chains from one sample, sequenced in a study of cytomegalovirus exposure and HLA in healthy donors. The study ran its PCR with 60 Vbeta and 13 Jbeta primers. Clones were read by immunoSEQ multiplex PCR, and TCRdb kept only the in-frame ones, dropping some. This sample carries almost 200,000 clones, less than 80% of them seen once, and the ten largest clones take 3.5% to 5%. What was sequenced was PBMCs. The receptor source for this set is a woman in her twenties or thirties in good health and CMV-seropositive.

This chain uses TRBV27 with TRBJ2-4; TRBD2 is a possible D gene (5 bases). Trimming removed 6 bases from V and 0 bases from J, with 9 bases in between. Germline V gives CDR1 MNHEY, CDR2 SMNVEV (reference sequence). The CDR3 is 14 amino acids. CDR3 protein: CASRLALAKNIQYF. CDR3 nucleotide sequence: TGTGCCAGCAGGCTAGCATTAGCCAAAAACATTCAGTACTTC.

The count of this clone is one. V and J are TRBV6-5 and TRBJ1-2; no clear D. The V end lost 8 bases, the J end lost 0 bases, and 16 bases lay between the germline ends. The CDR3 spans 15 residues. CDR1 is MNHEY and CDR2 is SVGAGI in the germline V gene. CDR3 sequence reads: CASATQGSSNYGYTF. The CDR3 DNA reads as TGTGCCAGCGCCACGCAAGGGAGCTCTAACTATGGCTACACCTTC.

The chain couples TRBV7-8 to TRBJ2-7; 8 positions agree with TRBD2. Germline lookup yields CDR1 SGHVS and CDR2 FQNEAQ. The V segment lost 4 bases and the J segment 7 bases; nucleotides outside the gene matches: 6. This CDR3 has 13 amino acids. The CDR3 spells CASSSREGWEQYF. The CDR3 region has the DNA TGTGCCAGCAGCTCCCGGGAGGGGTGGGAGCAGTACTTC.

The V call is TRBV4-1, the J call TRBJ2-7; a possible D gene is TRBD1 (6 bases). V gave up 0 bases and J gave up 3 bases, with 12 bases separating them. Germline V gives CDR1 MGHRA, CDR2 YSYEKL. The CDR3 has 15 amino acids. The CDR3 nucleotides are TGCGCCAGCAGCCAAGATAGGGGGACACACTACGAGCAGTACTTC. This sequence encodes CASSQDRGTHYEQYF.

The chain joins TRBV18 to TRBJ2-5; tentatively, D is TRBD1 (6 bases). The CDR3 loop spans 14 amino acids. The germline V gene has CDR1 KGHSH and CDR2 LQKENI. V shed 3 bases and J shed 0 bases, with 8 bases lying between them. CDR3 DNA: TGTGCCAGCTCACCTGGACAGTACCAAGAGACCCAGTACTTC. It is translated as CASSPGQYQETQYF. Full variable domain (missing parts from reference TRBV18 and TRBJ2-5): NAGVMQNPRHLVRRRGQEARLRCSPMKGHSHVYWYRQLPEEGLKFMVYLQKENIIDESGMPKERFSAEFPKEGPSILRIQQVVRGDSAAYFCASSPGQYQETQYFGPGTRLLVL.

The V call is TRBV10-3, the J call TRBJ2-7; D not certain. The V end lost 2 bases, the J end lost 5 bases, and 16 bases lay between the germline ends. Germline CDR1 and CDR2: ENHRY and SYGVKD. This CDR3 has 15 residues. The CDR3 DNA follows: TGTGCCATCAGTGAGGGTCCAGAAAAGTATCACGAGCAGTACTTC. Protein: CAISEGPEKYHEQYF.

The chain combines TRBV4-3 with TRBJ2-7; 8 positions match TRBD2. The CDR3 contains 18 residues. Germline lookup yields CDR1 LGHNA and CDR2 YSLEER. J was trimmed by 7 bases and V by 0 bases; bases with no gene match: 17. The CDR3: CASSQDLSIGGARREQYF. CDR3 sequence (DNA): TGCGCCAGCAGCCAAGATCTTTCTATCGGGGGGGCCCGGAGAGAGCAGTACTTC.

The chain carries TRBV9 and TRBJ2-2; possibly TRBD2 for D (7 bases). V was pared by 3 bases and J by 6 bases, with 21 bases between. The CDR3 consists of 17 residues. CDR1 and CDR2 (germline): SGDLS, YYNGEE. The CDR3 loop is CASSEIPPGGRAGELFF. In DNA, the CDR3 is TGTGCCAGCAGCGAAATCCCCCCCGGGGGGCGGGCCGGGGAGCTGTTTTTT.

The V gene is TRBV7-9, the J gene TRBJ2-7; the match to TRBD2 covers 7 bases. V lost 5 bases and J lost 4; bases outside the gene matches: 8. The CDR3 runs 14 residues. The V gene's germline CDR1 is SEHNR and CDR2 FQNEAQ (reference sequence). The CDR3 region has the DNA TGTGCCAGCAGCCCCCGGGATAGCGGGTACGAGCAGTACTTC. This translates into CASSPRDSGYEQYF. Complete variable domain (other parts from reference TRBV7-9 and TRBJ2-7): DTGVSQNPRHKITKRGQNVTFRCDPISEHNRLYWYRQTLGQGPEFLTYFQNEAQLEKSRLLSDRFSAERPKGSFSTLEIQRTEQGDSAMYLCASSPRDSGYEQYFGPGTRLTVT.

This chain uses TRBV5-4 with TRBJ2-4; 7 nucleotides align to TRBD1. The CDR3 is made up of 15 amino acids. CDR1 is SGHNT, CDR2 YYREEE, per germline (reference sequence). Trimming at V came to 1 base and at J to 4 bases, leaving 5 bases not matched to a gene. This CDR3 is CASSLLEQGKNIQYF. The CDR3 bases are TGTGCCAGCAGCTTGTTAGAACAGGGGAAAAACATTCAGTACTTC. The entire variable domain, with the rest obtained from reference TRBV5-4 and TRBJ2-4, is as follows: ETGVTQSPTHLIKTRGQQVTLRCSSQSGHNTVSWYQQALGQGPQFIFQYYREEENGRGNFPPRFSGLQFPNYSSELNVNALELDDSALYLCASSLLEQGKNIQYFGAGTRLSVL.

The V gene is TRBV27, the J gene TRBJ2-7; 10 bases line up with TRBD2. The CDR3 has 15 residues. V dropped 1 base and J dropped 5; count of bases not matched to a gene: 5. Germline V gives CDR1 MNHEY, CDR2 SMNVEV (reference sequence). CDR3 nucleotide sequence: TGTGCCAGCAGTTTATGGGCTAGCGGGGGCGACGAGCAGTACTTC. This gives the protein CASSLWASGGDEQYF.